The next 9 T cell receptor beta chains were all read from a single sample in a study of glioma-infiltrating T cells after dendritic cell vaccination. Produced via immunoSEQ multiplex PCR; TCRdb's table is partial and in-frame only. The sample shows about 49,000 clones, 65% to 90% of them seen only once. The starting material was blood, obtained before dendritic cell vaccination. The receptors shown here come from a human donor with glioblastoma.

This clone was counted a few times. This chain joins TRBV6-5 and TRBJ2-2, with 7 bases matching TRBD1. CDR1 and CDR2 from the germline V gene are MNHEY and SVGAGI. The CDR3 spans 15 residues. Germline trimming cut 7 bases from V and 8 bases from J; bases unmatched to any gene: 13. DNA of the CDR3: TGTGCCAGCATAACTCGACAGGGTAGCCAGGGGGAGCTGTTTTTT. Encoded protein: CASITRQGSQGELFF.

This rearrangement joins TRBV7-2 to TRBJ2-3; D gene ambiguous. The germline V gene encodes CDR1 SGHTA and CDR2 FQGNSA. V lost 3 bases and J lost 5, with 6 bases in between. CDR3 length equals 12 residues. CDR3 region: CASSFSVDTQYF. The CDR3 nucleotides are TGTGCCAGCAGCTTTTCTGTAGATACGCAGTATTTT. Based on the CDR3 plus reference TRBV7-2 and TRBJ2-3, the full variable domain is GAGVSQSPSNKVTEKGKDVELRCDPISGHTALYWYRQSLGQGLEFLIYFQGNSAPDKSGLPSDRFSAERTGGSVSTLTIQRTQQEDSAVYLCASSFSVDTQYFGPGTRLTVL.

The gene calls are TRBV5-4 and TRBJ1-2; tentative D call: TRBD1 (6 bases). This CDR3 contains 17 residues. Trimming removed 4 bases at V and 4 bases at J, with 23 bases between. Germline V lookup: CDR1 SGHNT, CDR2 YYREEE (reference sequence). The CDR3 here is CASSRRFLAGDSYGYTF. The CDR3 coding sequence is TGTGCCAGCAGCAGAAGGTTTTTGGCAGGGGATAGCTATGGCTACACCTTC.

The rearrangement links TRBV29-1 to TRBJ1-1; 7 nucleotides align to TRBD1. CDR3 length equals 12 residues. V lost 7 bases to trimming and J lost 7 bases; unmatched junction nucleotides: 9. Germline assignment: CDR1 SQVTM and CDR2 ANQGSEA. DNA of the CDR3: TGCAGCGCTCGGGAGGGGGCTGTTGAAGCTTTCTTT. It yields the protein CSAREGAVEAFF.

V usage is TRBV19 and J usage is TRBJ1-1; D is unclear. From germline, CDR1 is LNHDA and CDR2 SQIVND (reference sequence). V was pared by 1 base and J by 1 base, with 13 bases between. The CDR3 has 16 residues. The CDR3 loop reads CASSIVEPKRNTEAFF. The CDR3 bases are TGTGCCAGTAGTATAGTCGAGCCGAAAAGGAACACTGAAGCTTTCTTT. Supplemented by reference TRBV19 and TRBJ1-1, the full variable domain reads DGGITQSPKYLFRKEGQNVTLSCEQNLNHDAMYWYRQDPGQGLRLIYYSQIVNDFQKGDIAEGYSVSREKKESFPLTVTSAQKNPTAFYLCASSIVEPKRNTEAFFGQGTRLTVV.

The table lists this clone with a few counts. The rearrangement joins TRBV5-4 to TRBJ2-7; D is ambiguous. The V gene lost 0 bases and the J gene lost 1 base, with 5 bases spanning the gap. The CDR3 contains 13 residues. CDR1 is SGHNT, CDR2 YYREEE, per germline (reference sequence). The CDR3 sequence: CASSLAGSYEQYF. The CDR3 bases are TGTGCCAGCAGCTTGGCCGGTTCCTACGAGCAGTACTTC.

About this clone: The junction differs from germline at one of its ends, possibly a read error. The chain joins TRBV19 to TRBJ2-7, with D tentatively TRBD2 (6 bases). The CDR3 consists of 13 residues. CDR1 is LNHDA and CDR2 is SQIVND in the germline V gene (reference sequence). This chain's CDR3 is CASSFRTGDEEYF. The DNA for the CDR3 is TGTGCCAGTAGTTTTCGGACGGGGGACGAGGAGTACTTC.

The rearrangement uses TRBV5-1 and TRBJ2-2; 7 positions agree with TRBD1. CDR3 size: 15 residues. Germline V gene lookup returns CDR1 SGHRS and CDR2 YFSETQ. V shed 4 bases, J shed 0 bases, and the junction held 3 bases outside the gene matches. DNA for the CDR3: TGCGCCAGCAGCCGTGGGACAGCGAACACCGGGGAGCTGTTTTTT. It translates to CASSRGTANTGELFF.

This chain links TRBV6-1 with TRBJ1-5; the match to TRBD1 covers 8 bases. Germline CDR1 and CDR2: MNHNS and SASEGT. V dropped 5 bases and J dropped 6; count of bases not matched to a gene: 9. This CDR3 is built from 15 residues. The chain's CDR3 is CASSTRTGGVQPQHF. The CDR3 nucleotides are TGTGCCAGCAGTACCCGTACAGGGGGAGTTCAGCCCCAGCATTTT.